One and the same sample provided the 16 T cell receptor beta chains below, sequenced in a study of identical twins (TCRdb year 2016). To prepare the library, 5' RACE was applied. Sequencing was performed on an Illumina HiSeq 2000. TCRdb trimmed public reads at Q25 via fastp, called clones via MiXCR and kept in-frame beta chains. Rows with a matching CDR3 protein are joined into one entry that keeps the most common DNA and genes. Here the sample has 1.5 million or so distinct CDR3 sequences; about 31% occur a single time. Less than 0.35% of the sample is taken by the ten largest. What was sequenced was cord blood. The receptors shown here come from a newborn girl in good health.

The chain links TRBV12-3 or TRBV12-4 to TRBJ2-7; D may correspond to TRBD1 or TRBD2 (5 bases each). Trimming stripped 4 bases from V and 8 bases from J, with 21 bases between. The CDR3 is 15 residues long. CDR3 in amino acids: CASSSRRLTGGKQYF. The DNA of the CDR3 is TGTGCCAGCAGTTCCAGGAGGCTCACTGGGGGAAAGCAGTACTTC.

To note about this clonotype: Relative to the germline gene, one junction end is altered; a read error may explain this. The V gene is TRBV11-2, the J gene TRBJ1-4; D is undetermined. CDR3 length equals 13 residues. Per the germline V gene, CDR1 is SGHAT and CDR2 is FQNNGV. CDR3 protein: CACSFRSNEKLFF. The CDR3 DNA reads TGTGCCTGCAGCTTTCGCAGTAATGAAAAACTGTTTTTT.

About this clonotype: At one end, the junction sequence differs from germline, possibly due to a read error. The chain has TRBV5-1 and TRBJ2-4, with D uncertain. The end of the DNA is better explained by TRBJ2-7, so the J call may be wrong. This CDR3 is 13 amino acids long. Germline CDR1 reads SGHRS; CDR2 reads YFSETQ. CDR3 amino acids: CAGSFTGAYEQYF. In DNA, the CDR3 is TGCGCCGGCAGCTTCACTGGGGCCTACGAGCAGTACTTC.

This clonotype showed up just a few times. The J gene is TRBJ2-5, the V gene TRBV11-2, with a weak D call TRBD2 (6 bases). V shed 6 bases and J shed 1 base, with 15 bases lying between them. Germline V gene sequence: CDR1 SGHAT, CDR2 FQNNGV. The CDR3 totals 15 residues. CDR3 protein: CASREEGTFQETQYF. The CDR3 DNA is TGTGCCAGCAGAGAGGAGGGCACATTCCAAGAGACCCAGTACTTC.

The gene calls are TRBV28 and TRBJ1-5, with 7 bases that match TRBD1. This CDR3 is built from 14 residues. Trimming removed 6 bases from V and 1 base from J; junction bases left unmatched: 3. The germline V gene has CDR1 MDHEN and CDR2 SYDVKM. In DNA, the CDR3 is TGTGCCAGCAGAAACAGGGGAAGCAATCAGCCCCAGCATTTT. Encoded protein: CASRNRGSNQPQHF.

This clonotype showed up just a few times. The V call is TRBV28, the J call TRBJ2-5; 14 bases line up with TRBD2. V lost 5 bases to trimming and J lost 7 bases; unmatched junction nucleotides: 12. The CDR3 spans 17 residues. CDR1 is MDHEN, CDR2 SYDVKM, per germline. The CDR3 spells CASSPTGLAGDSSTQYF. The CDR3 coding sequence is TGTGCCAGCAGTCCGACGGGACTAGCGGGGGACTCTTCGACCCAGTACTTC.

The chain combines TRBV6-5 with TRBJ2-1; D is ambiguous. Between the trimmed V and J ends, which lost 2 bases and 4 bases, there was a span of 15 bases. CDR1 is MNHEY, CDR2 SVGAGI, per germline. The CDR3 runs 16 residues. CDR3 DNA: TGTGCCAGCAGTTACGGCCTACCGTCGGCATACAATGAGCAGTTCTTC. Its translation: CASSYGLPSAYNEQFF.

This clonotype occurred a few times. The CDR3 DNA reads as TGCAGTGCTAGAGTGGTAGGACTAGCTTTTTCCCACGAGCAGTACTTC. This translates into CSARVVGLAFSHEQYF. The chain uses TRBV20-1 and TRBJ2-7; 8 positions agree with TRBD2. This CDR3 is 16 amino acids long. V was pared by 1 base and J by 5 bases, with 13 bases of the junction left unmatched. Germline values: CDR1 DFQATT, CDR2 SNEGSKA (reference sequence).

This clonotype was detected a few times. CDR3 DNA sequence: TGCAGTGCTAGCGGGGGCCCCTCCTACAATGAGCAGTACTTC. Residues: CSASGGPSYNEQYF. The genes are TRBV20-1 and TRBJ2-1; either TRBD1 or TRBD2 may supply D (6 bases each). The DNA end favors TRBJ2-7, so the J call may be wrong. The germline gives CDR1 DFQATT, CDR2 SNEGSKA (reference sequence). The CDR3 sequence is 14 residues long.

The CDR3 loop is CSALNRDEQYF. CDR3 bases: TGCAGTGCTCTGAACAGGGATGAGCAGTACTTC. The gene calls are TRBV20-1 and TRBJ2-5, with D perhaps TRBD1 (6 bases). CDR1 and CDR2 (germline): DFQATT, SNEGSKA (reference sequence). This CDR3 contains 11 residues. Trimming took off 5 bases at V and 11 bases at J, with 15 bases between the two ends.

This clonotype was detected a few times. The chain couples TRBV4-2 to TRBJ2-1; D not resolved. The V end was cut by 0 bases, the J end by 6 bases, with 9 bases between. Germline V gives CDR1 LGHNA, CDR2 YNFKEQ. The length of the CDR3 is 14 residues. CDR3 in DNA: TGTGCCAGCAGCCAAGATCCGCCTATCAATGAGCAGTTCTTC. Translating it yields CASSQDPPINEQFF.

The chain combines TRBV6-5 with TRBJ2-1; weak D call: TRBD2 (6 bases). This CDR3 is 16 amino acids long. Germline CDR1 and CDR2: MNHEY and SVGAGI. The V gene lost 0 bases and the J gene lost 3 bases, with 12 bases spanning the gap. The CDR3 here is CASSYSGGWVYNEQFF. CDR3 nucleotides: TGTGCCAGCAGTTACTCGGGAGGATGGGTCTACAATGAGCAGTTCTTC.

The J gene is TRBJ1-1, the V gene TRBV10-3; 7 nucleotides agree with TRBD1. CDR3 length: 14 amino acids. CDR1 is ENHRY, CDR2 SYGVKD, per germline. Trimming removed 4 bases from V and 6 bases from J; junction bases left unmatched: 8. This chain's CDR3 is CAISVTGELAEAFF. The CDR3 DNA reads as TGTGCCATCAGTGTTACAGGGGAACTAGCTGAAGCTTTCTTT.

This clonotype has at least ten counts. CDR3 in DNA: TGCAGCTCAGGACAGGTCTCTGGCTACACCTTC. Translated: CSSGQVSGYTF. This rearrangement joins TRBV29-1 to TRBJ1-2; 7 bases map to TRBD1. This CDR3 has 11 residues. V lost 8 bases and J lost 7; bases outside the gene matches: 7. From germline, CDR1 is SQVTM and CDR2 ANQGSEA.

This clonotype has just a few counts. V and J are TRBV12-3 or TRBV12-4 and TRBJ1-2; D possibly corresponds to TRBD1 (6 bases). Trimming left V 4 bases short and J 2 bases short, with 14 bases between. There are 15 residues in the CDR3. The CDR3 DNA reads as TGTGCCAGCAGTTCCCGACAGGCTGCCAACTATGGCTACACCTTC. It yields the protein CASSSRQAANYGYTF.

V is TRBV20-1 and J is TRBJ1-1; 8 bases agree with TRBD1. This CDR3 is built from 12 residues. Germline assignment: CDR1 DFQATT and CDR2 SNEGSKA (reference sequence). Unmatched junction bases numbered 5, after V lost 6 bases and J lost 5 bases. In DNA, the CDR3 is TGCAGTGCGCGACAGGGGAGGACTGAAGCTTTCTTT. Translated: CSARQGRTEAFF.